Each of the 7 T cell receptor beta chains below was sequenced from the same sample in a study of cytomegalovirus exposure and HLA in healthy donors. Use of 60 Vbeta and 13 Jbeta primers characterized the PCR. Repertoires were generated with immunoSEQ multiplex PCR, while TCRdb's copy carries only in-frame clones and drops some. This table has under 70,000 clones, about 76% appearing once. The material sequenced was PBMCs. Receptors were obtained from a female donor in good health and CMV-seronegative.

The table lists this clone with a few counts. The chain recombines TRBV11-2 with TRBJ2-2; 10 bases line up with TRBD2. With 2 bases clipped from V and 3 bases from J, the junction kept 3 bases outside the gene matches. Germline CDR1 reads SGHAT; CDR2 reads FQNNGV. The CDR3 is 16 amino acids. The chain's CDR3 is CASSLLAGDHTGELFF. As DNA, the CDR3 is TGTGCCAGCAGCTTACTAGCGGGAGATCACACCGGGGAGCTGTTTTTT.

The chain carries TRBV2 and TRBJ2-5; 7 positions match TRBD1. The trim removed 3 bases at V and 5 bases at J, leaving 9 bases unmatched. The CDR3 loop spans 15 amino acids. CDR1 and CDR2 from the germline V gene are SNHLY and FYNNEI. The CDR3 coding sequence is TGTGCCAGCAGTGAGAGAGACAGGGTCGGGGAGACCCAGTACTTC. As protein: CASSERDRVGETQYF.

The chain carries TRBV19 and TRBJ2-7; no definite D call. Trimming left V 8 bases short and J 3 bases short, with 17 bases between. This CDR3 region has 14 residues. Per germline, CDR1 LNHDA and CDR2 SQIVND (reference sequence). CDR3 protein: CASRETGYRYEQYF. CDR3 in DNA: TGTGCCAGTCGTGAGACGGGTTACCGCTACGAGCAGTACTTC.

This rearrangement joins TRBV11-2 to TRBJ2-1, with TRBD2 identical over 9 bases. The CDR3 runs 16 residues. The junction had 8 bases not matched to a gene; V was cut back by 5 bases and J by 3 bases. Germline V gene sequence: CDR1 SGHAT, CDR2 FQNNGV. This CDR3 is CASSVTSGIVYNEQFF. The CDR3 coding sequence is TGTGCCAGCAGCGTGACTAGCGGCATCGTCTACAATGAGCAGTTCTTC.

The chain couples TRBV6-1 to TRBJ1-6; TRBD1 matches at 11 bases. CDR1 and CDR2 (germline): MNHNS, SASEGT. This CDR3 has 18 amino acids. The V and J ends lost 3 bases and 8 bases, in that order; junction bases with no gene match: 12. In DNA form, the CDR3 reads TGTGCCAGCAGTGAGGGGACAGGGGGTGGGGGCTTCGATTCACCCCTCCACTTT. Amino acid sequence: CASSEGTGGGGFDSPLHF.

The rearrangement uses TRBV6-1 and TRBJ1-4; D is perhaps TRBD1 (5 bases). CDR1 and CDR2 from the germline V gene are MNHNS and SASEGT. Trimming pared 7 bases from V and 5 bases from J, leaving 8 bases between. The CDR3 is 12 residues long. In DNA, the CDR3 is TGTGCCAGCACGAGACAGAATGAAAAACTGTTTTTT. Residues: CASTRQNEKLFF.

This rearrangement joins TRBV5-4 to TRBJ1-3, with 9 bases identical to TRBD1. The germline V gene has CDR1 SGHNT and CDR2 YYREEE (reference sequence). The CDR3 is 15 residues long. V shed 4 bases and J 4 bases; nucleotides not matched to a gene: 6. For the CDR3, the DNA is TGTGCCAGCAGCCTCGACAGGGGGTACGGAAACACCATATATTTT. This translates into CASSLDRGYGNTIYF. The full variable domain, its missing parts supplied by reference TRBV5-4 and TRBJ1-3, is ETGVTQSPTHLIKTRGQQVTLRCSSQSGHNTVSWYQQALGQGPQFIFQYYREEENGRGNFPPRFSGLQFPNYSSELNVNALELDDSALYLCASSLDRGYGNTIYFGEGSWLTVV.